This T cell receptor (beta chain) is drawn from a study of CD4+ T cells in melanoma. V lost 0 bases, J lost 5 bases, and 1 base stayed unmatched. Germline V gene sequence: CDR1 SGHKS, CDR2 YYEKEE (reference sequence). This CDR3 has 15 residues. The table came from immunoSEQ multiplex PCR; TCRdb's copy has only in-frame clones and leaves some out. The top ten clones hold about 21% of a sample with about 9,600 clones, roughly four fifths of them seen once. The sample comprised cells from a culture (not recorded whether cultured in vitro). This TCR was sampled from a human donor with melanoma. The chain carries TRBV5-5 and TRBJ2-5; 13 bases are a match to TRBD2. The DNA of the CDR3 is TGTGCCAGCAGCTTGGCGGGACTAGCGGGGGAGACCCAGTACTTC. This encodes CASSLAGLAGETQYF.